The rows below give T cell receptor beta chains drawn from one sample of a study of cytomegalovirus exposure and HLA in healthy donors. Using immunoSEQ multiplex PCR, the repertoire was profiled, and TCRdb retains in-frame clones only, with some absent. Of more than 250,000 clones detected, roughly 90% appear once; the ten largest clones hold approximately 2.4%. The sequenced material came from PBMCs. The receptors were sampled from a woman aged 18-35 years in good health and CMV-seronegative. Both conserved end residues are part of each CDR3. The D gene is left open where the match is weak. Part of the rows lack a size; the others show once, few, many or a class for expanded clones.

J gene | V gene | clone size | D gene | CDR3 DNA | CDR3 protein
TRBJ1-5 | TRBV29-1 | NA | NA | TGCAGCGTTGAAGACGGAGAGGGCAATCAGCCCCAGCATTTT | CSVEDGEGNQPQHF
TRBJ2-7 | TRBV19 | once | NA | TGTGCCACCGAGCCCGGGGGAGCGCCCTACGAGCAGTACTTC | CATEPGGAPYEQYF
TRBJ1-4 | TRBV5-1 | NA | TRBD1 | TGCGCCAGCAGCCTTGGGACAGGGCAGGAAAAACTGTTTTTT | CASSLGTGQEKLFF
TRBJ1-5 | TRBV30 | NA | NA | TGTGCCTGGCAGGGTAATGTTATGGCGACCCAGCATTTT | CAWQGNVMATQHF
TRBJ2-1 | TRBV5-1 | NA | TRBD1 | TGCGCCAGCAGCGGGACCGGGACAGGGTCCTACAATGAGCAGTTCTTC | CASSGTGTGSYNEQFF
TRBJ2-5 | TRBV4-2 | NA | NA | TGTGCCAGCAGCCAATCTATGGACTCCCGAGGGACCCAGTACTTC | CASSQSMDSRGTQYF
TRBJ1-6 | TRBV2 | NA | NA | TGTGCCAGCAGTACGGATTCACCCCTCCACTTT | CASSTDSPLHF
TRBJ2-7 | TRBV11-2 | NA | NA | TGTGCCAGCAGCTTAGAAGACAGTACCGCCTACGAGCAGTACTTC | CASSLEDSTAYEQYF
TRBJ2-1 | TRBV19 | NA | NA | TGTGCCAGTAGTAAAGACGGTAGCTCCTACAATGAGCAGTTCTTC | CASSKDGSSYNEQFF
TRBJ2-7 | TRBV12-5 | NA | TRBD1 | TGTGCTAGTGGTTCCTCAGGGGGTTACGAGCAGTACTTC | CASGSSGGYEQYF
TRBJ1-6 | TRBV4-1 | NA | TRBD1 | TGCGCCAGCAGCCATGGACAGGGAGTCCCCTATTCACCCCTCCACTTT | CASSHGQGVPYSPLHF
TRBJ2-5 | TRBV4-1 | NA | NA | TGCGCCAGCAGCCATGGGGGCATAGCGGGTCAAGAGACCCAGTACTTC | CASSHGGIAGQETQYF
TRBJ2-2 | TRBV21-1 | NA | NA | TGTGCCAGCAGCGCTCCCAGAACCGGGGAGCTGTTTTTT | CASSAPRTGELFF
TRBJ2-2 | TRBV11-2 | NA | NA | TGTGCCAGCAGCTTAGACGCGGGCACGCGAGAGGAGCTGTTTTTT | CASSLDAGTREELFF
TRBJ2-7 | TRBV9 | NA | TRBD1 | TGTGCCAGCAGCACGGGACAGGGTTTCTACGAGCAGTACTTC | CASSTGQGFYEQYF
TRBJ1-3 | TRBV6-1 | NA | TRBD1 | TGTGCCAGCGTAGCCGGGACAGCGTTAAACACCATATATTTT | CASVAGTALNTIYF
TRBJ2-5 | TRBV30 | NA | NA | TGTGCCTGGAGTGACAGCCAGGCGCACTTC | CAWSDSQAHF
TRBJ1-2 | TRBV4-1 | NA | NA | TGCGCCAGCAGCCCTGGATCTCTACAGGGAGCTAACTATGGCTACACCTTC | CASSPGSLQGANYGYTF
TRBJ1-6 | TRBV15 | NA | NA | TGTGCCACCAGCAGATCAAACAGGGTTGATTCCCCCCTCCACTTT | CATSRSNRVDSPLHF